This T cell receptor beta chain was recorded in a study of beta chain features in type 1 diabetes. Findings and limits, study-wide: Over-representation of high TCR-expressing cells was a possible consequence of cDNA sequencing.

Stem cell-like memory, regulatory, central memory and naive CD4+ cells were sorted via CD45RO/CCR7/CD25/CD127/CD95/CD27. This clone was detected only a few times. The antigen is unknown. cDNA synthesis used the whole RNA isolate, giving expressed TCRB sequences. TCRdb keeps only in-frame clones here, not all; method: immunoSEQ multiplex PCR. This table holds about 130,000 clones, just over 9% found once. The CDR3 loop spans 14 amino acids. Trimming took off 1 base at V and 2 bases at J, with 7 bases between the two ends. Germline values: CDR1 SGHRS, CDR2 YFSETQ. Sequenced sample: central memory CD4+ T cells from blood. This receptor was obtained from a man between 18 and 29 years old in good health. The rearrangement uses TRBV5-1 and TRBJ2-4; D is unclear. This CDR3 is CASSLLDSKNIQYF. Here the CDR3 DNA reads TGCGCCAGCAGCTTGTTAGACTCCAAAAACATTCAGTACTTC.